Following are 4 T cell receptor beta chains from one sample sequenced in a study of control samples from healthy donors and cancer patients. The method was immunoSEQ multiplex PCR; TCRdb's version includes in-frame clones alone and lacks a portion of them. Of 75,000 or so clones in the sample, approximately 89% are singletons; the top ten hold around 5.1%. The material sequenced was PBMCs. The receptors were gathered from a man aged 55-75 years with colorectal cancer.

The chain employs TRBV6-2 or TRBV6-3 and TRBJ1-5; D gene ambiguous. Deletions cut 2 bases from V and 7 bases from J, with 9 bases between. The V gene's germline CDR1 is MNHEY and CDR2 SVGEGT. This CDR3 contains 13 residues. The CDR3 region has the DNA TGTGCCAGCAGTTACGGAGGATGGCAGCCCCAGCATTTT. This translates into CASSYGGWQPQHF.

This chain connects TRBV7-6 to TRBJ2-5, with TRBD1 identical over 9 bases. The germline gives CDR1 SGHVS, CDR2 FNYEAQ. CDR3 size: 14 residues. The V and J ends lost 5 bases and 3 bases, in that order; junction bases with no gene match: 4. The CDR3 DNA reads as TGTGCCAGCAGCGCTGGGACAGGGAAAGAGACCCAGTACTTC. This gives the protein CASSAGTGKETQYF.

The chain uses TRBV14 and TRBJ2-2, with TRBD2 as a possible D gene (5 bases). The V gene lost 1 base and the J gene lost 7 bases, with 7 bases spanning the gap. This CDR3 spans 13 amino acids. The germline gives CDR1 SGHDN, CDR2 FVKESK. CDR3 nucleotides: TGTGCCAGCAGCCAAGTGGGGAGCGGGGAGCTGTTTTTT. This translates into CASSQVGSGELFF.

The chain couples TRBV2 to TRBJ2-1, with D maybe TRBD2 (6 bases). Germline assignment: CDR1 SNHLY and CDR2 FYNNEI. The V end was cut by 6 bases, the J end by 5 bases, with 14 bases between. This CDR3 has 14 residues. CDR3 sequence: CASRRDSRDNEQFF. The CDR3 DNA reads TGTGCCAGCAGACGGGACTCCCGGGACAATGAGCAGTTCTTC.